This paragraph reports one T cell receptor beta chain. The germline CDR1 and CDR2 sequences are LGHNA and YSLEER. This CDR3 comprises 15 residues. V shed 4 bases and J 5 bases; nucleotides not matched to a gene: 10. These data belong to a study of blood T cell repertoires in COVID-19. In the original processing: The assay estimated nucleated cells by amplifying reference gene primers. Assay: immunoSEQ multiplex PCR; the TCRdb copy retains only in-frame clones and omits some. V and J calls and clone size are given by that table; D and trimming were obtained from the DNA. The sample has 250,000 to 350,000 clones; about 88% are singletons.

Sample: peripheral blood. The sequence derives from an older woman with acute or convalescent COVID-19. The rearrangement joins TRBV4-3 to TRBJ2-5; 7 bases agree with TRBD1. As DNA, the CDR3 is TGCGCCAGCAGCCGCCAGCACAGGGGATTGGAGACCCAGTACTTC. Residues: CASSRQHRGLETQYF.